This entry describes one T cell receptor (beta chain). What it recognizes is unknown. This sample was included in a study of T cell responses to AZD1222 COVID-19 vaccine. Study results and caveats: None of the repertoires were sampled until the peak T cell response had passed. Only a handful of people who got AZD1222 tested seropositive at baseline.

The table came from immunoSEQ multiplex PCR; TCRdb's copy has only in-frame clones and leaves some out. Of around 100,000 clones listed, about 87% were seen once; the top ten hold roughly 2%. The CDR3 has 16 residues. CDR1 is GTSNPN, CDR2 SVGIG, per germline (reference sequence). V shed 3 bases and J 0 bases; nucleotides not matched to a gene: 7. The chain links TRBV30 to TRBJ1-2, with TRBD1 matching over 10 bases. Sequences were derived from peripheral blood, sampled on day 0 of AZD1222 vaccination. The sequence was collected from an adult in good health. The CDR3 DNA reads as TGTGCCTGGAGGACAGGGACAGGGGCGGCTAACTATGGCTACACCTTC. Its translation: CAWRTGTGAANYGYTF.